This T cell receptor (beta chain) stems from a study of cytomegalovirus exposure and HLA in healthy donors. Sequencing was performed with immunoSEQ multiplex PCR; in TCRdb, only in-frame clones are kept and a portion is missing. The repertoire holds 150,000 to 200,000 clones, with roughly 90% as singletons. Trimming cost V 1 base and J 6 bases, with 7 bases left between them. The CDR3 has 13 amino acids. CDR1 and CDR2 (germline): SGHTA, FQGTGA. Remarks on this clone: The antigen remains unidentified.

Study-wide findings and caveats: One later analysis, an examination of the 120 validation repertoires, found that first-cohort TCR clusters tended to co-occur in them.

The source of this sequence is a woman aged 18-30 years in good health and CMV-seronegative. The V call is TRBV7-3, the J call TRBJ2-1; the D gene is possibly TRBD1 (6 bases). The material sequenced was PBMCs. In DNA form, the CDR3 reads TGTGCCAGCAGCTTAATAGGGGGCAATGAGCAGTTCTTC. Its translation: CASSLIGGNEQFF.